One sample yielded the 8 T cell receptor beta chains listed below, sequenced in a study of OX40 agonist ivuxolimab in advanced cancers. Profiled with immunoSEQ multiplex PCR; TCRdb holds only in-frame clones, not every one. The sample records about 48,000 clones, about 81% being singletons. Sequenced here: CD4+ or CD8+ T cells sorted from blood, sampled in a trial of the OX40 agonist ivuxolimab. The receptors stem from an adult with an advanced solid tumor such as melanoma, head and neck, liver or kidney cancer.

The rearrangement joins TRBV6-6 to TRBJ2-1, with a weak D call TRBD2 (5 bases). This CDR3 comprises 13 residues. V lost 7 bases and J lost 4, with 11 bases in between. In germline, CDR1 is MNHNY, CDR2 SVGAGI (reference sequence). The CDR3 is CASTNGDYNEQFF. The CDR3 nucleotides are TGTGCCAGCACCAACGGGGATTACAATGAGCAGTTCTTC.

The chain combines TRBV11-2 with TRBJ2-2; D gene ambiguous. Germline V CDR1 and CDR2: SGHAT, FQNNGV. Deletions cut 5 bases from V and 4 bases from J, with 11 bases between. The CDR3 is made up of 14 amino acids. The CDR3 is CASSNPTGTGELFF. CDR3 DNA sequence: TGTGCCAGCAGCAATCCCACGGGCACCGGGGAGCTGTTTTTT.

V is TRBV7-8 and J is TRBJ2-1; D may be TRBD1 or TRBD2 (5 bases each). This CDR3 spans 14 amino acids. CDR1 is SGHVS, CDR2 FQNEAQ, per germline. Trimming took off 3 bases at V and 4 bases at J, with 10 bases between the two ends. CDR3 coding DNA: TGTGCCAGCAGCTTCGGGACGGGTTACAATGAGCAGTTCTTC. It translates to CASSFGTGYNEQFF.

The CDR3 reads CASSLGRTDTQYF. CDR3 sequence (DNA): TGTGCCAGCAGCTTAGGACGAACAGATACGCAGTATTTT. The chain recombines TRBV7-2 with TRBJ2-3; D not resolved. The V gene's germline CDR1 is SGHTA and CDR2 FQGNSA. This CDR3 contains 13 residues. V lost 1 base and J 3 bases, leaving 5 bases between the germline ends.

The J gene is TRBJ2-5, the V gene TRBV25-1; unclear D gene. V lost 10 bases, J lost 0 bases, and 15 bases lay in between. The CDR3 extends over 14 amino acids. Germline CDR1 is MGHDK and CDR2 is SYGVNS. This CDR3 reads CATCPNTYQETQYF. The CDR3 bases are TGTGCCACCTGCCCGAATACGTACCAAGAGACCCAGTACTTC. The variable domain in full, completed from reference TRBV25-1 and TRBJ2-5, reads EADIYQTPRYLVIGTGKKITLECSQTMGHDKMYWYQQDPGMELHLIHYSYGVNSTEKGDLSSESTVSRIRTEHFPLTLESARPSHTSQYLCATCPNTYQETQYFGPGTRLLVL.

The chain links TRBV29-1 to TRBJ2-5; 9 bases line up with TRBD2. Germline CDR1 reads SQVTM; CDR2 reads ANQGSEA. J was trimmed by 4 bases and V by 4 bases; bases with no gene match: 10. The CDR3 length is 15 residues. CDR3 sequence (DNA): TGCAGCGTTGTTAGCGGGAGTCGAGGGACAGAGACCCAGTACTTC. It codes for CSVVSGSRGTETQYF.

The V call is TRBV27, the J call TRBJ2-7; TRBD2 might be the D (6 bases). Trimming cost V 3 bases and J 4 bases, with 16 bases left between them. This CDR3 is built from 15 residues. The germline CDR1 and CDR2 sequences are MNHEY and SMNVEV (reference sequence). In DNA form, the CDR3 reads TGTGCCAGCAGTTTGCTCGGGAGCAGAGTATACGAGCAGTACTTC. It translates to CASSLLGSRVYEQYF.

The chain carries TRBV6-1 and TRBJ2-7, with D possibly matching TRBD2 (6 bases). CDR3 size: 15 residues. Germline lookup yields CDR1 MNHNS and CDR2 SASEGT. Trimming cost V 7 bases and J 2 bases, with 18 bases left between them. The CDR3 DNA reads TGTGCCAGCACAAAGGTTATGGCGGGACCCTACGAGCAGTACTTC. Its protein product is CASTKVMAGPYEQYF.